The clone carrying this T cell receptor (beta chain) has just a few counts. As yet, its antigen is unknown. This specimen comes from a study of T-cell memory formation after mild COVID-19. Overall study: Among the donors, TCR clusters were largely specific to each donor. Regarding the study as a whole: Pre-infection memory already had some responding clones, implying cross-reactive memory joined. Researchers report contracting CD4+ clones mostly in CM and EM, with CD8+ clones in EMRA.

5'RACE primed at constant segments yielded TCR alpha and TCR beta cDNA libraries bearing sample barcodes and UMIs. TCRdb independently ran MiXCR on the 5' RACE reads; one entry per CDR3 protein. The data hold about 350,000 distinct CDR3 sequences, with roughly 15% observed a single time. Per the germline V gene, CDR1 is DFQATT and CDR2 is SNEGSKA (reference sequence). The CDR3 extends over 15 amino acids. V lost 2 bases, J lost 8 bases, and 21 bases lay in between. The TCR was taken from a man aged 18 to 29 who had mild COVID-19 (a few samples of this study predate the infection). Cell type and time point are not known. V usage is TRBV20-1 and J usage is TRBJ1-1; a possible D gene is TRBD1 (5 bases). Specimen: PBMCs or a T cell subset sorted from them (not recorded which). The CDR3 region is CSARFQLGTAREAFF. CDR3 DNA sequence: TGCAGTGCTAGATTTCAGCTTGGGACCGCGAGGGAAGCTTTCTTT.